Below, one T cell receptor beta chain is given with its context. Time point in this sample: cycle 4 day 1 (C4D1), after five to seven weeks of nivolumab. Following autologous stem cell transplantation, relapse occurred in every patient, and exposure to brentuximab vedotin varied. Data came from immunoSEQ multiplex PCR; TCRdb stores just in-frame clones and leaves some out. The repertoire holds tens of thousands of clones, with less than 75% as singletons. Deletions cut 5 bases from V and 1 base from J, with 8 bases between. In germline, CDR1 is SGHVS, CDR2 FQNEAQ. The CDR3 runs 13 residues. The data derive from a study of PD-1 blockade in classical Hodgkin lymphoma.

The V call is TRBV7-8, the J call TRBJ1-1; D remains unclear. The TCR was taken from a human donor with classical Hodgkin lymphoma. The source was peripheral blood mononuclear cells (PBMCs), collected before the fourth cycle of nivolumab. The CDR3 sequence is CASSIGSNTEAFF. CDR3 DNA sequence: TGTGCCAGCAGCATTGGTTCGAACACTGAAGCTTTCTTT.